This is a list of T cell receptor beta chains from one sample in a study of T cell repertoires in ileal Crohn's disease. Repertoires were generated with immunoSEQ multiplex PCR, while TCRdb's copy carries only in-frame clones and drops some. The sample consists of tens of thousands of clones, around 80% of them appearing once. Sequenced sample: ileal tissue. Receptors were obtained from an adult with Crohn's disease. Both conserved end residues are trimmed from each CDR3. Fields, in order: V gene, J gene, CDR3 protein.

TRBV13	TRBJ1-2	ASSQYTPGHTNYGYT
TRBV6-5	TRBJ1-1	ASSTRREAEAF
TRBV7-9	TRBJ2-1	ASSLALTVPEQF
TRBV19	TRBJ1-6	ASSTGFGSPLH
TRBV10-3	TRBJ2-5	AISEPGQGAGETQY
TRBV2	TRBJ2-7	ASSFETSIGQY
TRBV27	TRBJ2-7	ASSSRIQLQGAPYEQY
TRBV7-2	TRBJ2-6	ASRPGLAVSSSGANVLT
TRBV5-8	TRBJ1-5	ASSPTGEGQPQH
TRBV7-8	TRBJ2-1	ASSLGGQSYNEQF
TRBV7-2	TRBJ1-3	ASRPQSSGNTIY
TRBV7-2	TRBJ1-1	ASSLARGVTEAF
TRBV10-3	TRBJ2-1	AIGDSSYNEQF